This T cell receptor beta chain comes out of a study of cytomegalovirus exposure and HLA in healthy donors (dated by TCRdb to the late 2010s). At the level of the whole study: In an earlier analysis of roughly 590 of the donors, 276 Gb of sequence data and 95 million to 130 million unique TCR beta sequences from 180 million or so T cells were reported. Among over 350 genotyped donors of the cohort, an average of around 240,000 unique TCR beta nucleotide sequences were sequenced per donor, roughly 18% of them non-productive. An early release covering some 640 HLA-typed donors comprised 250 to 350 gigabases of sequencing data and about 90 million unique TCR sequences. All discovery cohort repertoires had been generated on a single sequencing platform. The later analysis used no new phenotypic data to find candidate immune exposures, relying instead on TCR beta sequences and their occurrence across donors. High-throughput TCR immunosequencing, statistical association of individual TCRs with disease status, and machine learning were combined to predict cytomegalovirus infection status. HLA typing covered class I and class II loci at four-digit resolution. The study used immunosequencing to profile the T cell repertoires of approximately 690 subjects and linked those repertoires to cytomegalovirus serostatus. Typing coverage differed by locus: A, B, C, DRB1 and DQB1 were typed in roughly 620-630 donors, DQA1 in 522, DPA1 in some 610, and DPB1 in roughly 470. To decide whether each TCR beta V gene segment behaved as functional or pseudogenic, an earlier analysis of some 570 of the donors relied on high-throughput TCR beta sequencing. The study was designed to test whether signatures of past pathogen exposure could be identified by cataloging public T cell receptors. Along with the roughly 700-subject first cohort, a separate validation cohort of roughly 110 different subjects was used. A later genetic analysis used genome-wide SNP genotypes for about 60% of the roughly 700 donors, treating that subset as a discovery cohort. Donor age, sex, ethnicity and CMV serostatus were collected together with the repertoire data. Because of strong linkage in the cohort, roughly five DR-DQ haplotypes were treated as single units for association and clustering. Among the approximately 420 genotyped donors, approximately 81% belonged to the genetic ancestry cluster associated with self-reported Caucasian donors. A later analysis re-examined previously published TCR beta repertoires from hundreds of donors and added high-resolution HLA genotyping to investigate patterns of TCR occurrence. Study-wide findings and limitations: Linkage disequilibrium might explain the correlated functional status among segregating V segments, but an unknown experimental factor could not be excluded. A few of the identified cytomegalovirus-associated TCR beta chains were confirmed in vitro to be specific for cytomegalovirus antigens. In this cohort, only TCR beta chains were sequenced, and detectable features were limited by the absence of alpha or paired-chain data. The classifier was reported to diagnose cytomegalovirus status with high specificity and sensitivity in both the original and validation cohorts. A cluster of highly shared sequence variants was judged likely to represent a technical artifact of the sequencing pipeline. At a false discovery rate of 0.05, a later analysis linked around 17,000 TCR beta sequences to specific HLA alleles. CMV serostatus was the only immune exposure information available for the cohort. In a later genetic analysis, fewer N-insertions in productive TCRs were reported among donors in an Asian-associated ancestry cluster than the roughly 640-donor mean. The earlier analysis of approximately 560 of the donors excluded 15 to 20 rarely observed V segments, including chromosome 9 orphons, because counts were too low. The study listed 150 to 200 TCR beta chains as associated with cytomegalovirus. According to the authors, the approach could potentially be generalized to other disease states and immunological phenotypes. According to a later analysis, most CMV-associated TCR beta chains appeared to be HLA-restricted, and the HLA associations seemed to be driven largely by CMV exposure. Broadly in line with IMGT annotations, most TCR beta V segments showed up in productive rearrangements about 90% or about 30% of the time in an earlier analysis of around 550 of the donors. When HLA alleles, especially DR and DQ, strongly co-occurred, TCR associations were difficult to assign to individual alleles. In a later genetic analysis, a missense DCLRE1C variant was associated with V-gene and J-gene trimming of TCR beta chains, and the association was replicated in an independent cohort. Some IMGT-functional V segments, including TRBV6-2 and TRBV6-3, could not be distinguished by the 87-base-pair reads and were therefore excluded. While some public TCRs were present in many individuals, most TCR sequences turned up only very rarely across donors. According to a later analysis, TCR association rates differed among HLA loci, with DRB1 alleles showing the most associated TCRs and HLA-C alleles showing the fewest. Because HLA typing was missing for some donors at each locus, association tests included only the typed subset. In a later analysis, several top co-occurrence clusters were reported to appear linked to parvovirus B19, influenza, CMV and Epstein-Barr virus. In a later analysis, HLA-associated TCR beta chains showed more clonal expansion and lower generation probabilities than non-associated chains that were equally common. The presence/absence analyses assumed that sequencing depth was roughly uniform across donors, and that assumption may not be true. A further reported finding was that TCR beta sequences accurately predicted the HLA-A and HLA-B alleles for most subjects in the first cohort.

The cohort was made up of several hundred healthy bone marrow donors. Cohort members were all nominally healthy when sampled, although unrecorded immune exposures were likely present. The donor was CMV seropositive and was included in the group of almost 300 seropositive cohort members. A peripheral blood sample was collected from each donor, and TCR beta sequencing was performed on peripheral blood mononuclear cells. Genomic DNA was extracted from the blood cell samples with the Qiagen DNeasy Blood Extraction Kit. The library relied on the immunoSEQ multiplex PCR assay. For the multiplex PCR, a mixture combining 60 forward primers for TCR Vbeta segments and 13 reverse primers for TCR Jbeta segments was used. A multiplex PCR assay on genomic DNA amplified the CDR3 region of rearranged TCR beta genes. On the Illumina HiSeq System, the amplified TCR beta libraries were sequenced as 87-base-pair reads. In the authors' own workflow: Across the 500 to 850 repertoires, a later analysis counted approximately 75 million unique TCR beta chains, roughly 11 million of which were shared by at least two donors. To remove PCR and sequencing errors, raw reads were error-corrected and collapsed into unique sequences using a nearest-neighbor algorithm that merged closely related sequences. Alignment of CDR3 sequences to IMGT reference sequences was used to assign V, D and J gene segments. Each retained sequence needed at least a six-nucleotide match to both a V gene segment and a J gene segment. Rearrangements were called productive when the CDR3 lacked stop codons and stayed in frame with V and J; all others were non-productive. Following IMGT convention, CDR3 was defined as the stretch from the second conserved V-encoded cysteine up to the conserved J-encoded phenylalanine. The earlier analysis of some 580 of the donors excluded any sequence lacking an unambiguous match to a single V gene segment. An earlier analysis of under 750 of the donors called V segments functional above 56.7% productive rearrangements and segregating when the between-donor standard deviation exceeded 5%. A statistical classification framework was built to diagnose cytomegalovirus status from the catalog of TCR beta chain sequences. V and J gene assignment, in a later analysis, came from comparing TCR nucleotide sequences with IMGT/GENE-DB human TR gene sequences. Using the TCRdist pipeline, a later analysis assigned CDR3 sequences along with most-parsimonious VDJ recombination scenarios. In a later analysis, every TCR beta chain was defined by the combination of its CDR3 amino acid sequence and its V-gene family, and reads without a unique V-gene family were dropped. To address suspected cross-contamination and a sequencing artifact, a later analysis removed approximately 600 highly shared, low-generation-probability nucleotide sequences. A later analysis calculated a clonal expansion index for each public chain from normalized within-repertoire ranks of inferred template counts. In a later analysis, generation probabilities were computed using a VDJ recombination model fitted to out-of-frame rearrangements, and the results were checked against IGoR. In a later analysis, hypergeometric tests were used to score TCR-TCR, TCR-HLA and TCR-CMV co-occurrence, with a repertoire-size bias correction applied to TCR pairs. False discovery rates were estimated in a later analysis by permuting HLA or CMV assignments 20 times. In a later analysis, co-occurring TCRs were grouped using DBSCAN, with TCRdist sequence similarity added in when clustering inside HLA-allele-positive subsets. For co-occurrence clustering, repertoires with fewer than 30,000 or more than 120,000 public chains were excluded, along with several repertoires with anomalous nucleotide sharing. This immuneACCESS table, as held by TCRdb, lists in-frame sequences with V and J called but not all clones. Of the missing ones, under half trace to an unresolved V gene in checked studies; the others have no known cause. The DNA gave D and trimming, while V, J and clone size come from that table. Counted in this sample were tens of thousands of clones; roughly 60% of them appeared once. Around 5.8% of the sample comes from the top ten.

As regards this clone: Which antigen it targets is not known. Per-nucleotide qualities are absent, and no much larger clonotype sits a single base away.

Between the V and J ends, shortened by 1 base and 0 bases respectively, the junction contains 9 bases. The CDR1 and CDR2 encoded by the germline V gene are SGDLS and YYNGEE. The CDR3 numbers 15 residues from cysteine through phenylalanine. This entry keeps only the CDR3 DNA: 45 bases, framed from base 1. Sequences were obtained from PBMCs. Recombination linked TRBV9 to TRBJ2-3, with TRBD1 tentatively as D gene (5 bases match). This receptor was taken from a man aged 25 to 45 in good health and CMV-seropositive. The CDR3 region reads CASSVTTASTDTQYF. The nucleotides read TGTGCCAGCAGCGTAACGACAGCTAGCACAGATACGCAGTATTTT. When the CDR3 is completed using the reference TRBV9 and TRBJ2-3 genes on either side, the full variable domain is DSGVTQTPKHLITATGQRVTLRCSPRSGDLSVYWYQQSLDQGLQFLIQYYNGEERAKGNILERFSAQQFPDLHSELNLSSLELGDSALYFCASSVTTASTDTQYFGPGTRLTVL.